Presented here are 20 T cell receptor beta chains from one specimen sequenced in a study of cytomegalovirus exposure and HLA in healthy donors. The PCR was carried out with 60 Vbeta primers and 13 Jbeta primers. TCRdb's copy holds only in-frame clones and misses some; the assay was immunoSEQ multiplex PCR. The sample carries some 120,000 clones, roughly 81% recorded once. Sequencing was performed on PBMCs. The receptors shown here come from a woman in her thirties in good health and CMV-seronegative.

This chain connects TRBV6-5 to TRBJ2-1, with 7 bases lining up with TRBD1. Germline V gene data show CDR1 as MNHEY and CDR2 as SVGAGI. The CDR3 is 13 residues long. Trimming at V came to 9 bases and at J to 6 bases, leaving 8 bases not matched to a gene. CDR3 sequence reads: CASRYDRVNEQFF. Here the CDR3 DNA reads TGTGCCAGTAGATACGACAGGGTCAATGAGCAGTTCTTC.

This clone was counted between two and nine times. J is TRBJ2-1 and V is TRBV7-3, with TRBD1 matching over 9 bases. Trimming removed 2 bases from V and 6 bases from J; junction bases left unmatched: 2. Germline V gene lookup returns CDR1 SGHTA and CDR2 FQGTGA. The CDR3 is 14 residues long. Here the CDR3 reads CASSLGQGSNEQFF. The CDR3 nucleotides read TGTGCCAGCAGCTTAGGACAGGGGTCCAATGAGCAGTTCTTC. Full variable domain (outside the CDR3, taken from reference TRBV7-3 and TRBJ2-1): GAGVSQTPSNKVTEKGKYVELRCDPISGHTALYWYRQSLGQGPEFLIYFQGTGAADDSGLPNDRFFAVRPEGSVSTLKIQRTERGDSAVYLCASSLGQGSNEQFFGPGTRLTVL.

The chain recombines TRBV28 with TRBJ2-5, with 10 bases aligning to TRBD1. The end of the DNA aligns better with TRBJ2-7, so the J call may be wrong. This CDR3 is 16 amino acids long. Germline V gene lookup returns CDR1 MDHEN and CDR2 SYDVKM. CDR3 in DNA: TGTGCCAGCAGTTCCCATGGCAGGACAGGGGGAAACGAGCAGTACTTC. Its translation is CASSSHGRTGGNEQYF.

V is TRBV6-5 and J is TRBJ1-5; perhaps TRBD1 as D (6 bases). This CDR3 is built from 13 residues. The V end was cut by 4 bases, the J end by 5 bases, with 9 bases between. Germline lookup yields CDR1 MNHEY and CDR2 SVGAGI. Written as DNA, the CDR3 is TGTGCCAGCAGTTTATACAGGGATCAGCCCCAGCATTTT. It is translated as CASSLYRDQPQHF.

The chain uses TRBV11-3 and TRBJ2-7, with D maybe TRBD1 (6 bases). With 3 bases removed from V and 5 bases from J, the gap between germline ends came to 20 bases. Germline values: CDR1 SGHNT, CDR2 YENEEA. CDR3 length: 16 amino acids. CDR3 protein: CASSFRGSSIENEQYF. CDR3 sequence (DNA): TGTGCCAGCAGCTTTAGGGGGAGTTCGATCGAAAACGAGCAGTACTTC.

About this clone: One end of the junction is discordant with germline, which a read error may explain. The genes are TRBV7-9 and TRBJ2-1, with 8 bases matching TRBD2. Looked up from germline, CDR1 is SEHNR and CDR2 is FQNEAQ (reference sequence). The CDR3 is 17 residues long. CDR3 residues: CSSSLRPGLVTYNEQFF. Written as DNA, the CDR3 is TGTTCCAGCAGCCTCCGCCCGGGACTAGTAACCTACAATGAGCAGTTCTTC.

At least ten counts were recorded for this clone. The chain recombines TRBV6-1 with TRBJ1-5; D remains unclear. Trimming took off 7 bases at V and 8 bases at J, with 15 bases between the two ends. The CDR3 spans 13 residues. The germline V gene encodes CDR1 MNHNS and CDR2 SASEGT. The DNA for the CDR3 is TGTGCCAGCACGTCCGGAGAGTGGGAGCCCCAGCATTTT. As protein: CASTSGEWEPQHF.

This sequence joins TRBV6-5 and TRBJ1-2; D unresolved. V lost 0 bases and J 2 bases, leaving 7 bases between the germline ends. The germline CDR1 and CDR2 sequences are MNHEY and SVGAGI. CDR3 size: 14 residues. Here the CDR3 reads CASSYSTGNYGYTF. CDR3 DNA: TGTGCCAGCAGTTACTCGACTGGAAACTATGGCTACACCTTC.

This clone appeared a few times. The rearrangement joins TRBV11-3 to TRBJ1-2; 7 nucleotides line up with TRBD1. The CDR3 is 15 residues long. The germline gives CDR1 SGHNT, CDR2 YENEEA. J gave up 5 bases and V 1 base, and 7 bases lay outside the gene matches. The CDR3 reads CASSLATGVEYGYTF. In nucleotides, the CDR3 is TGTGCCAGCAGCTTAGCCACAGGGGTGGAATATGGCTACACCTTC.

The chain carries TRBV29-1 and TRBJ2-7; 9 bases align to TRBD1. V lost 4 bases to trimming and J lost 5 bases; unmatched junction nucleotides: 9. CDR1 SQVTM and CDR2 ANQGSEA come from the germline V gene. There are 14 residues in the CDR3. This CDR3 reads CSVARQGVRHEQYF. CDR3 DNA: TGCAGCGTTGCCCGACAGGGGGTTCGACACGAGCAGTACTTC.

The gene calls are TRBV19 and TRBJ2-2; 15 nucleotides align to TRBD2. This CDR3 has 19 residues. V was pared by 7 bases and J by 2 bases, with 11 bases of the junction left unmatched. Per germline, CDR1 LNHDA and CDR2 SQIVND (reference sequence). CDR3 nucleotide sequence: TGTGCCAGTACCGCGGGACTAGCGGGAGGTGGGAGAAACACCGGGGAGCTGTTTTTT. Translated: CASTAGLAGGGRNTGELFF.

The chain is built from TRBV5-1 and TRBJ2-5; the D gene is possibly TRBD2 (6 bases). The V end was cut by 4 bases, the J end by 5 bases, with 15 bases between. The CDR3 runs 14 residues. Germline V lookup: CDR1 SGHRS, CDR2 YFSETQ. The CDR3 coding sequence is TGCGCCAGCAGCAGATTGACTAGTTTGGAGACCCAGTACTTC. Protein sequence: CASSRLTSLETQYF.

V is TRBV6-5 and J is TRBJ1-2; 7 positions match TRBD1. Germline V CDR1 and CDR2: MNHEY, SVGAGI. Trimming took 6 bases from V and 5 from J; bases not matched to a gene: 6. The CDR3 is 13 amino acids. CDR3 bases: TGTGCCAGCAGGGGGACGGGACAGTATGGCTACACCTTC. Its protein product is CASRGTGQYGYTF.

The table lists this clone with a few counts. V is TRBV19 and J is TRBJ2-2; no reliable D call. V lost 7 bases and J 6 bases, leaving 6 bases between the germline ends. CDR3 length: 11 residues. Germline lookup yields CDR1 LNHDA and CDR2 SQIVND (reference sequence). In DNA form, the CDR3 reads TGTGCCAGTACTGTCTCCGGGGAGCTGTTTTTT. It yields the protein CASTVSGELFF.

The chain recombines TRBV19 with TRBJ1-1, with D possibly TRBD1 on 5 matching bases. Germline CDR1 reads LNHDA; CDR2 reads SQIVND (reference sequence). Between the trimmed V and J ends, which lost 4 bases and 0 bases, there was a span of 15 bases. There are 16 residues in the CDR3. The CDR3: CASSRQLRGLNTEAFF. CDR3 DNA sequence: TGTGCCAGTAGTAGACAACTCCGGGGGTTGAACACTGAAGCTTTCTTT.

V and J are TRBV7-9 and TRBJ1-3, with TRBD1 identical over 7 bases. V dropped 5 bases and J dropped 0; count of bases not matched to a gene: 10. Looked up from germline, CDR1 is SEHNR and CDR2 is FQNEAQ (reference sequence). This CDR3 contains 17 residues. The CDR3 protein is CASSLRGDRVSGNTIYF. The CDR3 coding sequence is TGTGCCAGCAGCCTTCGAGGTGACAGGGTCTCTGGAAACACCATATATTTT.

The chain is built from TRBV11-1 and TRBJ2-1, with 9 bases matching TRBD1. This CDR3 region has 14 residues. Per the germline V gene, CDR1 is SGHAT and CDR2 is FQDESV (reference sequence). After removal of 6 bases from V and 8 bases from J, the junction contained 8 bases not matched to a gene. CDR3 sequence reads: CASSTQGAIHEQFF. CDR3 bases: TGTGCCAGCAGTACACAGGGGGCGATACATGAGCAGTTCTTC.

This chain links TRBV30 with TRBJ1-5, with TRBD1 identical over 7 bases. This CDR3 is built from 17 residues. Trimming took 2 bases from V and 4 from J; bases not matched to a gene: 14. The germline CDR1 and CDR2 sequences are GTSNPN and SVGIG (reference sequence). In DNA, the CDR3 is TGTGCCTGGAGTAATGGATGGTGGTCAGGGGGGAATCAGCCCCAGCATTTT. Translation: CAWSNGWWSGGNQPQHF.

The chain is built from TRBV7-2 and TRBJ2-3; a weak D match, TRBD2 (5 bases). The CDR3 has 14 amino acids. Looked up from germline, CDR1 is SGHTA and CDR2 is FQGNSA. V lost 1 base and J lost 7, with 12 bases in between. As DNA, the CDR3 is TGTGCCAGCAGCTTAGATGCAGCGGCTAATACGCAGTATTTT. Its translation: CASSLDAAANTQYF.

This chain links TRBV11-2 with TRBJ1-1, with unresolved D. Trimming pared 2 bases from V and 0 bases from J, leaving 7 bases between. CDR1 and CDR2 (germline): SGHAT, FQNNGV. The CDR3 sequence is 14 residues long. The CDR3 DNA reads as TGTGCCAGCAGCTTACTCACTTTGAACACTGAAGCTTTCTTT. It translates to CASSLLTLNTEAFF. Combining the CDR3 with reference TRBV11-2 and TRBJ1-1 gives the whole variable domain EAGVAQSPRYKIIEKRQSVAFWCNPISGHATLYWYQQILGQGPKLLIQFQNNGVVDDSQLPKDRFSAERLKGVDSTLKIQPAKLEDSAVYLCASSLLTLNTEAFFGQGTRLTVV.